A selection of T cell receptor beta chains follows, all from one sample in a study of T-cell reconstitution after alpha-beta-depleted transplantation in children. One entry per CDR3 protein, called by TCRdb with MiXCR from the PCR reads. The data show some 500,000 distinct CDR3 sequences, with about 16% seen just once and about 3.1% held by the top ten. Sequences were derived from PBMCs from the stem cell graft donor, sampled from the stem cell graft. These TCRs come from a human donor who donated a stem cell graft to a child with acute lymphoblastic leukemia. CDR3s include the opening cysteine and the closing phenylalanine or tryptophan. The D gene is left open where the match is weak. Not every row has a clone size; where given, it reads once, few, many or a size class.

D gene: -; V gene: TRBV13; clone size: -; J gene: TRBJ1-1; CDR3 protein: CASSLLSTEAFF; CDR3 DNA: TGTGCCAGCAGCTTATTATCCACTGAAGCTTTCTTT
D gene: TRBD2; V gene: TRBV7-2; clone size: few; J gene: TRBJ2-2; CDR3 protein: CASSLRVSGRSGELFF; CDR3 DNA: TGTGCCAGCAGCCTCCGGGTTAGCGGGAGGTCCGGGGAGCTGTTTTTT
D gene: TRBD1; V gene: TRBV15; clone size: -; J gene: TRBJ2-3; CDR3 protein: CATSGQGHRTDTQYF; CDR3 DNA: TGTGCCACCAGCGGACAGGGACACCGCACAGATACGCAGTATTTT
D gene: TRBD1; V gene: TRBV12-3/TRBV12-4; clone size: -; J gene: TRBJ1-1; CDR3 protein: CASSPRGWGAEAFF; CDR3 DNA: TGTGCCAGCAGTCCCAGGGGGTGGGGGGCTGAAGCTTTCTTT
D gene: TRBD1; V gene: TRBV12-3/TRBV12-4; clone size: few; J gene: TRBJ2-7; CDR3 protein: CASSRPGTGRGYEQYF; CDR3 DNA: TGTGCCAGCAGTAGACCGGGGACAGGTAGAGGGTACGAGCAGTACTTC
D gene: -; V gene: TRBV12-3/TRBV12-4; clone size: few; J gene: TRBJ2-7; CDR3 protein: CASSLDGPGHEQYF; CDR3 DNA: TGTGCCAGCAGTTTAGATGGCCCGGGGCACGAGCAGTACTTC
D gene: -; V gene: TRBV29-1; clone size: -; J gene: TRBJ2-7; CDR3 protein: CSARGASSYEQYF; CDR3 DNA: TGCAGCGCTCGGGGGGCAAGCTCCTACGAGCAGTACTTC
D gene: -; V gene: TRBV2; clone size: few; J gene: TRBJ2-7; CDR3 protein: CASSALGGMTEQYF; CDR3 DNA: TGTGCCAGCAGTGCTCTCGGGGGAATGACCGAGCAGTACTTC
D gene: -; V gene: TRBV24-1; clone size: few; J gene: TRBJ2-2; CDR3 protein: CATSPGTDLPANTGELFF; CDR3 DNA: TGTGCCACCAGTCCAGGGACGGACCTGCCGGCGAACACCGGGGAGCTGTTTTTT
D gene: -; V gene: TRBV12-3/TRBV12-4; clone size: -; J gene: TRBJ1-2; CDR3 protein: CASSEPGRANYGYTF; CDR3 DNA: TGTGCCAGCAGTGAACCGGGACGAGCTAACTATGGCTACACCTTC
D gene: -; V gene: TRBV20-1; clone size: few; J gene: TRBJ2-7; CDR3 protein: CSARRWWEARGEQYF; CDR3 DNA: TGCAGTGCTAGAAGATGGTGGGAGGCCAGGGGTGAGCAGTACTTC
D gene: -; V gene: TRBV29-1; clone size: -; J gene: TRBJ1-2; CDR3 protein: CSVRSDRGVGYTF; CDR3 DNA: TGCAGCGTTAGGTCGGACAGAGGGGTTGGCTACACCTTC
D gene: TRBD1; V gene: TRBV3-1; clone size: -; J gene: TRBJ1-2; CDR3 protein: CASSLRTGEYGYTF; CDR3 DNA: TGTGCCAGCAGCCTCAGGACAGGGGAGTATGGCTACACCTTC
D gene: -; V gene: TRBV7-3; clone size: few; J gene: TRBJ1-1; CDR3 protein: CASSTGPAGVAFF; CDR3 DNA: TGTGCCAGCAGCACGGGCCCTGCGGGGGTAGCTTTCTTT
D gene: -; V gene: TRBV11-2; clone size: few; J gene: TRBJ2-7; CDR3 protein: CASSLVQAGLHYEQYF; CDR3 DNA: TGTGCCAGCAGCTTAGTACAGGCAGGTCTTCACTACGAGCAGTACTTC
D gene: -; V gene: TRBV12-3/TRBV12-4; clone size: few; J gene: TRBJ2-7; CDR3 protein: CASSLNGLYEQYF; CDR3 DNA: TGTGCCAGCAGTTTAAACGGCCTCTACGAGCAGTACTTC
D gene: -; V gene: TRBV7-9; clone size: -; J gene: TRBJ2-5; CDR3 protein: CASSLGNRETQYF; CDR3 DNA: TGTGCCAGCAGCTTAGGTAACCGGGAGACCCAGTACTTC
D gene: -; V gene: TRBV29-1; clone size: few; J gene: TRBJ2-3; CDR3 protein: CSGQAGGDTQYF; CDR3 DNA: TGCAGCGGGCAGGCAGGAGGAGATACGCAGTATTTT
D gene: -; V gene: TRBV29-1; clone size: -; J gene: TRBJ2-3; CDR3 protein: CSVEMGLGASQYF; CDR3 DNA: TGCAGCGTTGAAATGGGGCTCGGGGCCTCGCAGTATTTT
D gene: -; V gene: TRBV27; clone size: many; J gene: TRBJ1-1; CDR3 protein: CASGGNTEAFF; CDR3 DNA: TGTGCCAGCGGGGGAAACACTGAAGCTTTCTTT
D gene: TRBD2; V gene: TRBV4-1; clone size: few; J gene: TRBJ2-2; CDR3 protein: CASSQGGLAGVGTGELFF; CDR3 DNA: TGCGCCAGCAGCCAAGGGGGACTAGCGGGAGTTGGCACCGGGGAGCTGTTTTTT
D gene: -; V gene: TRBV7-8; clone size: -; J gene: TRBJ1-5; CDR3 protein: CASSMSAGDEQPQHF; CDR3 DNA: TGTGCCAGCAGCATGTCCGCGGGGGATGAACAGCCCCAGCATTTT
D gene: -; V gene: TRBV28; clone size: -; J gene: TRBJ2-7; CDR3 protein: CASSPSGTYEQYF; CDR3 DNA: TGTGCCAGCAGTCCTTCAGGGACCTACGAGCAGTACTTC
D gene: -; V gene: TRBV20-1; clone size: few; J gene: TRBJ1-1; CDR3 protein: CSASNRRETEAFF; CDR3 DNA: TGCAGTGCTAGTAATAGGAGGGAAACTGAAGCTTTCTTT